A selection of T cell receptor beta chains follows, all from one sample in a study of T cell clonotyping in hematopoietic cell transplantation. The repertoire was sequenced with immunoSEQ multiplex PCR; TCRdb's copy has only in-frame clones and lacks some. The sample lists 65,000 to 75,000 clones, around 94% occurring once. The sequenced sample consisted of peripheral blood mononuclear cells. These receptors originate from a man aged 50-60 years in good health. Some clones in this sample may be carry-over from other donors' samples. Both conserved end residues are part of each CDR3. The D gene is left open where the match is weak. Rows may omit the clone size; those that give it use once, few, many or a size class.

clone_size | j_call | d_call | v_call | cdr3_aa | cdr3_nt
. | TRBJ2-4 | . | TRBV28 | CASREAGLAKNIQYF | TGTGCCAGCAGAGAAGCAGGGCTAGCCAAAAACATTCAGTACTTC
. | TRBJ2-7 | TRBD2 | TRBV6-1 | CATNRDYSYEQYF | TGTGCCACCAACCGGGACTACTCCTACGAGCAGTACTTC
. | TRBJ1-5 | . | TRBV2 | CASSEGPSNQPQHF | TGTGCCAGCAGTGAGGGACCATCCAATCAGCCCCAGCATTTT
. | TRBJ1-4 | . | TRBV4-1 | CASSLQPKVGGNEKLFF | TGCGCCAGCAGCCTACAGCCGAAGGTGGGGGGAAATGAAAAACTGTTTTTT
. | TRBJ1-2 | . | TRBV7-6 | CASSLNIVPQGDYGYTF | TGTGCCAGCAGCTTAAATATAGTCCCACAAGGGGACTATGGCTACACCTTC
. | TRBJ1-2 | . | TRBV29-1 | CSAERSGNYGYTF | TGCAGCGCCGAAAGGTCAGGGAACTATGGCTACACCTTC
. | TRBJ2-7 | . | TRBV6-1 | CASSDGTYEQYF | TGTGCCAGTTCGGACGGAACCTACGAGCAGTACTTC
. | TRBJ2-3 | TRBD2 | TRBV4-1 | CASSSTSRVAGSPDTQYF | TGCGCCAGCAGCTCAACCTCCCGGGTAGCGGGGAGTCCAGATACGCAGTATTTT
. | TRBJ1-1 | . | TRBV2 | CANPTELEAFF | TGTGCCAACCCGACAGAACTTGAAGCTTTCTTT
. | TRBJ2-2 | . | TRBV5-1 | CASSVDSYTGELFF | TGCGCCAGCAGCGTGGACTCATACACCGGGGAGCTGTTTTTT
. | TRBJ2-1 | . | TRBV29-1 | CSVEYGGTHNEQFF | TGCAGCGTTGAATACGGCGGAACCCACAATGAGCAGTTCTTC
once | TRBJ2-2 | . | TRBV6-1 | CASSDGFPGELFF | TGTGCCAGCAGTGACGGGTTCCCCGGGGAGCTGTTTTTT
. | TRBJ2-1 | TRBD2 | TRBV10-2 | CASGRAGYNEQFF | TGCGCCAGTGGGAGGGCAGGATACAATGAGCAGTTCTTC
. | TRBJ1-1 | . | TRBV6-5 | CASSYAGVGNTEAFF | TGTGCCAGCAGTTACGCGGGGGTGGGAAACACTGAAGCTTTCTTT
. | TRBJ1-2 | . | TRBV7-2 | CASSLEPNYGYTF | TGTGCCAGCAGCTTAGAACCTAACTATGGCTACACCTTC
. | TRBJ2-4 | . | TRBV27 | CATLPVAKNIQYF | TGTGCCACTCTACCTGTAGCCAAAAACATTCAGTACTTC
. | TRBJ2-3 | TRBD2 | TRBV7-9 | CASSGRGLAGVTDTQYF | TGTGCCAGCAGCGGACGCGGACTAGCGGGGGTCACAGATACGCAGTATTTT
. | TRBJ2-1 | . | TRBV29-1 | CSVVLIGVHEQFF | TGCAGCGTTGTTTTAATTGGCGTCCATGAGCAGTTCTTC
. | TRBJ2-2 | TRBD1 | TRBV28 | CASSSPTGRGVGELFF | TGTGCCAGCAGTTCTCCGACAGGGCGTGGAGTCGGGGAGCTGTTTTTT
. | TRBJ2-3 | . | TRBV7-3 | CASSPGTAPSTDTQYF | TGTGCCAGCAGCCCAGGGACGGCCCCTAGCACAGATACGCAGTATTTT
. | TRBJ2-7 | TRBD1 | TRBV29-1 | CSVRTGGSYEQYF | TGCAGCGTTCGGACAGGGGGCTCCTACGAGCAGTACTTC
. | TRBJ2-4 | . | TRBV4-1 | CASSQDRATRRNIQYF | TGCGCCAGCAGCCAAGATCGGGCCACCCGGCGGAACATTCAGTACTTC
. | TRBJ1-2 | . | TRBV7-2 | CASSFGQFYGYTF | TGTGCCAGCAGCTTTGGACAGTTTTATGGCTACACCTTC
. | TRBJ2-5 | TRBD2 | TRBV5-1 | CASSPRGSGVQETQYF | TGCGCCAGCAGCCCGCGCGGTAGCGGGGTTCAAGAGACCCAGTACTTC
. | TRBJ1-4 | . | TRBV2 | CASQVALNEKLFF | TGTGCCAGCCAGGTGGCCCTTAATGAAAAACTGTTTTTT
. | TRBJ2-7 | . | TRBV6-6 | CASSYSSSYEQYF | TGTGCCAGCAGTTACTCGAGCTCCTACGAGCAGTACTTC
. | TRBJ1-5 | TRBD1 | TRBV15 | CATSSLGQGFDQPQHF | TGTGCCACCAGCAGCCTTGGACAGGGGTTCGATCAGCCCCAGCATTTT
. | TRBJ1-3 | TRBD1 | TRBV10-3 | CAISADRAAGNTIYF | TGTGCCATCAGTGCGGACAGGGCGGCTGGAAACACCATATATTTT
. | TRBJ1-1 | . | TRBV29-1 | CSVMKTNTEAFF | TGCAGCGTTATGAAGACGAACACTGAAGCTTTCTTT
. | TRBJ2-2 | . | TRBV4-1 | CASSQMDGTGELFF | TGCGCCAGCAGCCAGATGGACGGAACCGGGGAGCTGTTTTTT
. | TRBJ1-3 | . | TRBV10-3 | CAISESGRAGNTIYF | TGTGCCATCAGTGAATCAGGGAGGGCTGGAAACACCATATATTTT
once | TRBJ2-1 | . | TRBV2 | CASTRGGPNEQFF | TGTGCCAGCACCCGGGGAGGCCCCAATGAGCAGTTCTTC
. | TRBJ2-7 | . | TRBV7-2 | CASSISGTSSYEQYF | TGTGCCAGCAGCATTAGCGGTACTAGCTCCTACGAGCAGTACTTC
. | TRBJ1-2 | . | TRBV7-8 | CASSLGVRGTSNYGYTF | TGTGCCAGCAGCTTAGGTGTCAGGGGAACATCTAACTATGGCTACACCTTC
. | TRBJ2-7 | . | TRBV5-1 | CASSPKSTPYEQYF | TGCGCCAGCAGCCCAAAGTCTACCCCCTACGAGCAGTACTTC
. | TRBJ2-3 | TRBD2 | TRBV19 | CASRITLAGVSDTQYF | TGTGCCAGTAGGATAACGCTAGCGGGAGTGTCAGATACGCAGTATTTT
. | TRBJ1-2 | . | TRBV5-8 | CASNLGMGEYGYTF | TGTGCCAGCAACTTGGGGATGGGAGAGTATGGCTACACCTTC
. | TRBJ1-2 | . | TRBV6-4 | CATATGNYGYTF | TGTGCCACCGCGACAGGAAACTATGGCTACACCTTC
. | TRBJ2-1 | . | TRBV7-9 | CALSGLVGLDDEQFF | TGTGCCCTCTCCGGATTGGTGGGACTGGATGACGAGCAGTTCTTC
. | TRBJ2-7 | . | TRBV5-1 | CASNSGWAARGYEQYF | TGCGCCAGCAACAGTGGTTGGGCGGCTAGGGGCTACGAGCAGTACTTC